These 29 T cell receptor beta chains were sequenced from one sample in a study of a mutant IDH1 vaccine in newly diagnosed glioma. The repertoire was sequenced with immunoSEQ multiplex PCR; TCRdb's copy has only in-frame clones and lacks some. The table lists tens of thousands of clones, more than 75% of them singletons. Noted time point: week 35, safety follow-up. Every vaccination contained 300 ug of the mutant IDH1 20-mer peptide and was paired with topical imiquimod. These receptors have no known antigen. Sequences were derived from PBMCs, sampled from a glioma patient whose treatment included an IDH1 peptide vaccine. These TCRs come from a man younger than 40 with glioma.

This clone was seen once. The CDR3 loop is CASSADRGGNTIYF. The CDR3 bases are TGTGCCAGCAGCGCAGACAGGGGTGGAAACACCATATATTTT. The rearrangement uses TRBV2 and TRBJ1-3, with TRBD1 matching over 8 bases. The V gene's germline CDR1 is SNHLY and CDR2 FYNNEI. The CDR3 sequence is 14 residues long. Trimming at V came to 6 bases and at J to 3 bases, leaving 4 bases not matched to a gene.

This chain joins TRBV5-5 and TRBJ1-2; 8 bases match TRBD1. This CDR3 has 13 amino acids. V trimming: 4 bases; J trimming: 12 bases; junction bases outside the gene matches: 11. Germline V gene lookup returns CDR1 SGHKS and CDR2 YYEKEE (reference sequence). CDR3 nucleotides: TGTGCCAGCAGCGCGGACAGGGTAGGGGTCAACACCTTC. This codes for CASSADRVGVNTF.

This chain connects TRBV2 to TRBJ1-3, with a tentative D call TRBD1 (5 bases). The germline gives CDR1 SNHLY, CDR2 FYNNEI. The length of the CDR3 is 13 residues. V was cut by 8 bases and J by 2 bases, with 10 bases left in between. In DNA, the CDR3 is TGTGCCAGCGGGGGGGATGCTGGAAACACCATATATTTT. Protein: CASGGDAGNTIYF.

The chain employs TRBV5-6 and TRBJ1-2; TRBD1 is a possible D gene (6 bases). CDR3 length: 15 amino acids. With 0 bases removed from V and 8 bases from J, the gap between germline ends came to 17 bases. CDR1 is SGHDT and CDR2 is YYEEEE in the germline V gene. The CDR3 is CASSLAGDYLLGYTF. The CDR3 DNA reads TGTGCCAGCAGCTTGGCAGGGGATTATTTATTGGGCTACACCTTC. Full variable domain (missing parts from reference TRBV5-6 and TRBJ1-2): DAGVTQSPTHLIKTRGQQVTLRCSPKSGHDTVSWYQQALGQGPQFIFQYYEEEERQRGNFPDRFSGHQFPNYSSELNVNALLLGDSALYLCASSLAGDYLLGYTFGSGTRLTVV.

The chain has TRBV10-2 and TRBJ2-7; 7 bases align to TRBD2. There are 23 residues in the CDR3. The V gene end was trimmed by 0 bases and the J gene end by 5 bases; junction bases not matched to a gene: 31. Looked up from germline, CDR1 is WSHSY and CDR2 is SAAADI. As DNA, the CDR3 is TGCGCCAGCAGTGAGTCAAGGGAAACAGCTTTCTACGGTTGGACTAGAACCCTTGACGAGCAGTACTTC. Its protein product is CASSESRETAFYGWTRTLDEQYF.

The chain is built from TRBV14 and TRBJ2-7, with D perhaps given as TRBD1 or TRBD2 (5 bases each). Per germline, CDR1 SGHDN and CDR2 FVKESK. Trimming pared 4 bases from V and 0 bases from J, leaving 16 bases between. This CDR3 has 16 residues. The CDR3 spells CASSRALVGVSYEQYF. The CDR3 DNA reads as TGTGCCAGCAGCCGGGCATTGGTGGGGGTCTCCTACGAGCAGTACTTC.

This chain joins TRBV11-3 and TRBJ2-2; D is ambiguous. The germline V gene encodes CDR1 SGHNT and CDR2 YENEEA. The CDR3 is made up of 13 amino acids. The V gene lost 1 base and the J gene lost 1 base, with 1 base spanning the gap. The CDR3 DNA is TGTGCCAGCAGCTTAGTGAACACCGGGGAGCTGTTTTTT. It is translated as CASSLVNTGELFF.

The rearrangement links TRBV7-9 to TRBJ2-3, with D perhaps matching TRBD2 (5 bases). Looked up from germline, CDR1 is SEHNR and CDR2 is FQNEAQ (reference sequence). Trimming removed 5 bases at V and 7 bases at J, with 13 bases between. The CDR3 sequence is 13 residues long. The CDR3 coding sequence is TGTGCCAGCAGCCCGGGAAGTGGCCATACGCAGTATTTT. Its protein product is CASSPGSGHTQYF.

The rearrangement joins TRBV5-1 to TRBJ2-5; 9 bases are a match to TRBD2. Germline V gene sequence: CDR1 SGHRS, CDR2 YFSETQ. CDR3 length equals 16 residues. V gave up 0 bases and J gave up 2 bases; unmatched junction bases: 5. The CDR3 reads CASSLGGLAGQETQYF. CDR3 bases: TGCGCCAGCAGCTTGGGGGGGCTAGCGGGACAAGAGACCCAGTACTTC.

The chain recombines TRBV10-2 with TRBJ2-3, with 8 bases matching TRBD1. V dropped 5 bases and J dropped 0; count of bases not matched to a gene: 4. CDR1 is WSHSY, CDR2 SAAADI, per germline. The CDR3 totals 15 residues. In DNA form, the CDR3 reads TGCGCCAGCAGTCGGACAGGGACTAGCACAGATACGCAGTATTTT. It translates to CASSRTGTSTDTQYF.

The CDR3 nucleotides read TGCGCCAGCAGGTCCCCGTCCGGGAATGAGCAGTTCTTC. It yields the protein CASRSPSGNEQFF. The chain has TRBV5-1 and TRBJ2-1, with D unresolved. The CDR3 is made up of 13 amino acids. Germline assignment: CDR1 SGHRS and CDR2 YFSETQ. The V gene lost 5 bases and the J gene lost 7 bases, with 13 bases spanning the gap.

V gene TRBV15 combines with J gene TRBJ2-6; D unresolved. Per the germline V gene, CDR1 is LNHNV and CDR2 is YYDKDF (reference sequence). Trimming cost V 2 bases and J 1 base, with 6 bases left between them. The CDR3 loop spans 15 amino acids. CDR3 coding DNA: TGTGCCACCAGCAGAAGTCAGTCTGGGGCCAACGTCCTGACTTTC. It translates to CATSRSQSGANVLTF.

The chain couples TRBV2 to TRBJ2-2; no definite D call. V was trimmed by 5 bases and J by 5 bases, leaving 3 bases between them. The CDR3 is 11 amino acids. CDR1 and CDR2 (germline): SNHLY, FYNNEI. CDR3 protein: CASSNTGELFF. In nucleotides, the CDR3 is TGTGCCAGCAGTAATACCGGGGAGCTGTTTTTT.

The chain combines TRBV6-4 with TRBJ1-2; 7 bases align to TRBD1. Germline values: CDR1 MRHNA, CDR2 SNTAGT. J lost 3 bases, V lost 11 bases, and 6 bases had no gene match. The CDR3 consists of 12 residues. In nucleotides, the CDR3 is TGTGCCGCGCGGGACAGATACTATGGCTACACCTTC. Translating gives CAARDRYYGYTF.

The chain combines TRBV19 with TRBJ1-2; a possible D gene is TRBD1 (6 bases). V gave up 8 bases and J gave up 4 bases, with 11 bases separating them. The CDR3 consists of 12 residues. CDR1 LNHDA and CDR2 SQIVND come from the germline V gene (reference sequence). CDR3 DNA sequence: TGTGCCAGTGATGACAGGACCTATGGCTACACCTTC. It specifies CASDDRTYGYTF.

The rearrangement links TRBV9 to TRBJ1-3; a possible D gene is TRBD1 (6 bases). The CDR3 loop spans 14 amino acids. Germline values: CDR1 SGDLS, CDR2 YYNGEE. V was clipped by 4 bases and J by 2 bases, with 10 bases between them. CDR3 sequence: CASSPRTAGNTIYF. The CDR3 nucleotides read TGTGCCAGCAGCCCCCGGACAGCTGGAAACACCATATATTTT.

This chain links TRBV5-4 with TRBJ1-1; D may be TRBD1 (6 bases). Between the trimmed V and J ends, which lost 1 base and 0 bases, there was a span of 22 bases. This CDR3 region has 19 residues. In germline, CDR1 is SGHNT, CDR2 YYREEE (reference sequence). In DNA, the CDR3 is TGTGCCAGCAGCTTGATACAGGGCTTCGGACCCCTAATGAACACTGAAGCTTTCTTT. Its translation is CASSLIQGFGPLMNTEAFF.

This sequence joins TRBV27 and TRBJ1-5; D is unresolved. The CDR3 sequence is 17 residues long. The germline V gene has CDR1 MNHEY and CDR2 SMNVEV (reference sequence). The ends were cut back, 1 base at V and 12 bases at J, with 25 bases in the middle. The CDR3 DNA follows: TGTGCCAGCAGTTTATACCGTGATGGGTGGAGAAATCAGGTCCAGCATTTT. Protein sequence: CASSLYRDGWRNQVQHF.

The V and J genes are TRBV30 and TRBJ2-1; D may be TRBD2 (5 bases). Between the trimmed V and J ends, which lost 0 bases and 8 bases, there was a span of 11 bases. Germline V gives CDR1 GTSNPN, CDR2 SVGIG (reference sequence). CDR3 length: 13 residues. The DNA of the CDR3 is TGTGCCTGGAGTGTACTAGGGTGGCATGAGCAGTTCTTC. Its translation is CAWSVLGWHEQFF.

The rearrangement uses TRBV7-7 and TRBJ2-1; D unresolved. The CDR3 has 15 amino acids. The ends were cut back, 1 base at V and 8 bases at J, with 15 bases in the middle. Germline lookup yields CDR1 SSHAT and CDR2 FNYEAQ (reference sequence). The CDR3 is CASSLGLTLVDEQFF. CDR3 coding DNA: TGTGCCAGCAGCTTAGGTCTGACCCTGGTCGATGAGCAGTTCTTC.

V usage is TRBV6-6 and J usage is TRBJ2-1, with D hard to call. CDR3 length: 14 amino acids. V was pared by 0 bases and J by 7 bases, with 10 bases between. CDR1 MNHNY and CDR2 SVGAGI come from the germline V gene (reference sequence). The CDR3 sequence is CASSYSFRVNEQFF. CDR3 DNA sequence: TGTGCCAGCAGTTACTCCTTTCGGGTTAATGAGCAGTTCTTC.

This clone showed up just once. The rearrangement joins TRBV19 to TRBJ2-3; D ambiguous. Looked up from germline, CDR1 is LNHDA and CDR2 is SQIVND (reference sequence). The CDR3 sequence is 13 residues long. V was clipped by 4 bases and J by 6 bases, with 11 bases between them. The CDR3 nucleotides read TGTGCCAGTAGTACCCGTCGAATGGATACGCAGTATTTT. Amino acids: CASSTRRMDTQYF.

This clone is medium-sized. V gene TRBV5-8 combines with J gene TRBJ1-5; unclear D gene. Trimming left V 5 bases short and J 5 bases short, with 14 bases between. CDR1 is SGHTS, CDR2 YDEGEE, per germline. This CDR3 spans 14 amino acids. For the CDR3, the DNA is TGTGCCAGCAGTCGCCGTTCCCTGCATCAGCCCCAGCATTTT. This encodes CASSRRSLHQPQHF.

This chain uses TRBV7-6 with TRBJ2-1, with D perhaps being TRBD1 or TRBD2 (5 bases each). The CDR3 consists of 16 residues. Trimming left V 1 base short and J 9 bases short, with 19 bases between. From germline, CDR1 is SGHVS and CDR2 FNYEAQ. The CDR3 sequence is CASSLESGMVGGEQFF. The CDR3 nucleotides are TGTGCCAGCAGCTTAGAGTCCGGGATGGTTGGGGGTGAGCAGTTCTTC.

This chain uses TRBV19 with TRBJ1-4, with no clear D. The V gene's germline CDR1 is LNHDA and CDR2 SQIVND (reference sequence). Trimming removed 1 base at V and 8 bases at J, with 14 bases between. CDR3 length: 15 residues. The CDR3 DNA follows: TGTGCCAGTAGTATAGGACATTCAAGCTCCGAAAAACTGTTTTTT. The encoded protein is CASSIGHSSSEKLFF.

This chain uses TRBV7-9 with TRBJ1-4; D uncertain. There are 16 residues in the CDR3. Trimming removed 5 bases at V and 2 bases at J, with 15 bases between. Germline CDR1 is SEHNR and CDR2 is FQNEAQ (reference sequence). The CDR3 nucleotides read TGTGCCAGCAGCACGTGGCAGGACCTTACTAATGAAAAACTGTTTTTT. It yields the protein CASSTWQDLTNEKLFF.

This chain connects TRBV7-2 to TRBJ1-1, with a weak D call TRBD1 (5 bases). Germline V gene lookup returns CDR1 SGHTA and CDR2 FQGNSA. CDR3 size: 17 residues. V lost 4 bases, J lost 1 base, and 19 bases lay in between. CDR3 amino acids: CASSSSLAGYKNTEAFF. The CDR3 DNA reads TGTGCCAGCAGCTCTTCTTTAGCAGGGTATAAGAACACTGAAGCTTTCTTT.

CDR3 protein: CASSPLAGDQPQHF. The CDR3 DNA reads as TGTGCCAGTAGTCCACTGGCAGGGGACCAGCCCCAGCATTTT. The chain uses TRBV19 and TRBJ1-5, with D perhaps TRBD1 (6 bases). V lost 5 bases and J 7 bases, leaving 15 bases between the germline ends. This CDR3 contains 14 residues. CDR1 LNHDA and CDR2 SQIVND come from the germline V gene (reference sequence). Filled out from reference TRBV19 and TRBJ1-5, the complete variable domain reads DGGITQSPKYLFRKEGQNVTLSCEQNLNHDAMYWYRQDPGQGLRLIYYSQIVNDFQKGDIAEGYSVSREKKESFPLTVTSAQKNPTAFYLCASSPLAGDQPQHFGDGTRLSIL.

The V call is TRBV7-8, the J call TRBJ2-7; D is perhaps TRBD1 (5 bases). The CDR3 extends over 15 amino acids. Germline V gene sequence: CDR1 SGHVS, CDR2 FQNEAQ. Between the trimmed V and J ends, which lost 2 bases and 4 bases, there was a span of 15 bases. DNA for the CDR3: TGTGCCAGCAGCTTACGTAATCCAGGGCCATACGAGCAGTACTTC. It codes for CASSLRNPGPYEQYF.